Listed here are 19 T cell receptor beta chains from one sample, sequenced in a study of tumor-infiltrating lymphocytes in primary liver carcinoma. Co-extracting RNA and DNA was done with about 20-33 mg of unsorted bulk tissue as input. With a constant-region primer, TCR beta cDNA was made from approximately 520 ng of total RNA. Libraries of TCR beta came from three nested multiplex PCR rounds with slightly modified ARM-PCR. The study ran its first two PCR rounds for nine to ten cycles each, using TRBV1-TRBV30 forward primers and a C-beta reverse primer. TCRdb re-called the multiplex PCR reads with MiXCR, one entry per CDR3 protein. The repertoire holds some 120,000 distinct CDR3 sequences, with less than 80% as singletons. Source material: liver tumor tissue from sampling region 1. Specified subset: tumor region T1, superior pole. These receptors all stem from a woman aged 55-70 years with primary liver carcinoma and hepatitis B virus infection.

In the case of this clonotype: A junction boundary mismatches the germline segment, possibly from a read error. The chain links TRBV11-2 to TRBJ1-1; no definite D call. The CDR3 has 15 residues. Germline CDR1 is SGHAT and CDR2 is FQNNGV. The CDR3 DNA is TGTGCCAACAGCTTAGATCCCTCGGTGAACATTGAAGCTTTCTTT. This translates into CANSLDPSVNIEAFF.

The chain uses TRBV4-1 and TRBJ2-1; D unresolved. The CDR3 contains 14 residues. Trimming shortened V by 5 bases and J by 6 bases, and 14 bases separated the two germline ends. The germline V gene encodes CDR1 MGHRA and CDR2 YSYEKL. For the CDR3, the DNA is TGCGCCAGCAGCTTCGGACCCCACCCCAATGAGCAGTTCTTC. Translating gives CASSFGPHPNEQFF.

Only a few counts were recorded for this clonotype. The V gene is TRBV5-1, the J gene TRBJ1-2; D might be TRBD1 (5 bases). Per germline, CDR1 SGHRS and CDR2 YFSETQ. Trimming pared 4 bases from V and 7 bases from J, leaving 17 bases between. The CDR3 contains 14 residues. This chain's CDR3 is CASSLPAYGTGYTF. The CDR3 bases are TGCGCCAGCAGCCTACCCGCCTACGGGACTGGCTACACCTTC.

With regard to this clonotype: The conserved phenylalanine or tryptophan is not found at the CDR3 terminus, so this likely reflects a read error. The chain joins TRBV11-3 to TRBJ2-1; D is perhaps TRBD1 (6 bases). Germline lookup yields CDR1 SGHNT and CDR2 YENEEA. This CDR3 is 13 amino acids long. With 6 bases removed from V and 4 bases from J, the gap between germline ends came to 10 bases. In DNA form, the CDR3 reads TGTGCCAGCAGGGGGGCCGGATACAATGAGCAGTTCCTC. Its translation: CASRGAGYNEQFL.

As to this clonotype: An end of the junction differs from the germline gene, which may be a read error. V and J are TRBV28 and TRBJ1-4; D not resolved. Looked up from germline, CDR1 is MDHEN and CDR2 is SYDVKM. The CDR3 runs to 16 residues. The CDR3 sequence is CASRLPAEGVSEKLCF. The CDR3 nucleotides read TGTGCCAGCAGACTCCCGGCAGAGGGCGTGAGTGAAAAACTGTGTTTT.

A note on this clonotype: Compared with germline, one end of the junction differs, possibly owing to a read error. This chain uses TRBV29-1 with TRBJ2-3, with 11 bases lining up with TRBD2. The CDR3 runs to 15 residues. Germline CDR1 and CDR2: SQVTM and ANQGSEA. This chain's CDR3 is CSVGGTSGSADAQYF. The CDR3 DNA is TGCAGCGTTGGGGGGACTAGCGGTAGCGCAGATGCGCAGTATTTT.

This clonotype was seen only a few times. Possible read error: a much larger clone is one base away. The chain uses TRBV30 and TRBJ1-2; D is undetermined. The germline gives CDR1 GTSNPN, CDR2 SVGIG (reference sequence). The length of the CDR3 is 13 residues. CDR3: CVWSVRSNYGYTF. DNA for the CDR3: TGTGTCTGGAGTGTACGAAGTAACTATGGCTACACCTTC.

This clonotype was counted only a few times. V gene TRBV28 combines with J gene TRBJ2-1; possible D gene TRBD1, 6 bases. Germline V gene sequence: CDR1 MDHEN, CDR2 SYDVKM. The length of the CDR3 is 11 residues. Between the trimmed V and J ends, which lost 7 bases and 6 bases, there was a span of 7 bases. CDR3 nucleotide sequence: TGTGCCAGCAACAGGGTCAATGAGCAGTTCTTC. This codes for CASNRVNEQFF.

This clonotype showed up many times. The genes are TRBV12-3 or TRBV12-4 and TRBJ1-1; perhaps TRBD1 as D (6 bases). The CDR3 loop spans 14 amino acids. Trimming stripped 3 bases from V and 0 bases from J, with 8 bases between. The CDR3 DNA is TGTGCCAGCAGTTTTACAGGGATGAACACTGAAGCTTTCTTT. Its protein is CASSFTGMNTEAFF.

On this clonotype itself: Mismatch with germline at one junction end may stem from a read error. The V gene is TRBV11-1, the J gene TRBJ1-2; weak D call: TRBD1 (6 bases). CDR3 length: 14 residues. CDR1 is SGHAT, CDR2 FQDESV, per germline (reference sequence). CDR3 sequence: CVSSFDGTSYGYTF. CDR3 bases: TGTGTCAGCAGCTTTGATGGGACAAGTTATGGCTACACTTTC.

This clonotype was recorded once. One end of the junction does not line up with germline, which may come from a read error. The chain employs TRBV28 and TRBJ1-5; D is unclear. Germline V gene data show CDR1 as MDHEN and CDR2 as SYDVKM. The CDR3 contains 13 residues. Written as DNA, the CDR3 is TGTGCCATCAGTTTGGGAGGTATCTTTCCCCAGCATTTT. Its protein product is CAISLGGIFPQHF. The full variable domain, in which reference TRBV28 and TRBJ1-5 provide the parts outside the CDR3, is DVKVTQSSRYLVKRTGEKVFLECVQDMDHENMFWYRQDPGLGLRLIYFSYDVKMKEKGDIPEGYSVSREKKERFSLILESASTNQTSMYLCAISLGGIFPQHFGDGTRLSIL.

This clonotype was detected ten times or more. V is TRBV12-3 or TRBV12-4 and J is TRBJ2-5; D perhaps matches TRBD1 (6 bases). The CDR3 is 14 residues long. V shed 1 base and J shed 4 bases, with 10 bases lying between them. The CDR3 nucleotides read TGTGCCAGCAGTTTAGTTGGGGGCGGAGAGACCCAGTACTTC. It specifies CASSLVGGGETQYF.

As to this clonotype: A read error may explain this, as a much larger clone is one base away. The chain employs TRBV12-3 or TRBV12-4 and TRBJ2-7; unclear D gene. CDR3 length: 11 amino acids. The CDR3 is CASANSYEPYF. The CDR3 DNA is TGTGCCAGCGCCAACTCCTACGAGCCGTACTTC.

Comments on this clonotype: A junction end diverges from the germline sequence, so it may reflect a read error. Written as DNA, the CDR3 is TGTGCTAGCAGCTCACCCGACACTCGCTCCTACGAGCAGTACTTC. Translated, it gives CASSSPDTRSYEQYF. The chain has TRBV5-4 and TRBJ2-7; unclear D gene. The V gene's germline CDR1 is SGHNT and CDR2 YYREEE (reference sequence). This CDR3 region has 15 residues.

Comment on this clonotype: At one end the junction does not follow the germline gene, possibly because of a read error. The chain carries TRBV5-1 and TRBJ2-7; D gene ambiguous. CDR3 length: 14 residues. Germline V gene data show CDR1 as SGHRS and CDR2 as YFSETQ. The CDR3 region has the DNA TGCGCCAGCAGCTTGTTATCACAAGGCTGCGAGCAGTATTTC. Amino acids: CASSLLSQGCEQYF.

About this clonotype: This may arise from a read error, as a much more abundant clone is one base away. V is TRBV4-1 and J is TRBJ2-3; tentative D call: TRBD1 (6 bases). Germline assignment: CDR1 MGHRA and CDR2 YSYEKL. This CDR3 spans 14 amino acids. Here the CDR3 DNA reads TGCGCCAGCAGACGACAGGTCCAGTCTTTTACGCAGAATTTT. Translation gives CASRRQVQSFTQNF.

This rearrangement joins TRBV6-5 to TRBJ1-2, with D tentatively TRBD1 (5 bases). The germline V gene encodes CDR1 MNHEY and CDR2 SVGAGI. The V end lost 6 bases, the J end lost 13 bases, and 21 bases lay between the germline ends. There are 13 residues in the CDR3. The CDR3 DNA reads TGTGCCAGCAGCCTAGGGACGGGACGAGATTGCACCTTC. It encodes CASSLGTGRDCTF.

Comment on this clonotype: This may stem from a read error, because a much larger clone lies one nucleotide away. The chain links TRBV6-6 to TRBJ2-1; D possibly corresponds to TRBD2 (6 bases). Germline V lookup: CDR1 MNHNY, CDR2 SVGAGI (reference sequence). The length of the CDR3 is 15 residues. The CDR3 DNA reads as TGTGCCAGCAGTTCCCCCCTGACTAGTCACAATGAGCATTTCTTC. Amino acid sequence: CASSSPLTSHNEHFF.

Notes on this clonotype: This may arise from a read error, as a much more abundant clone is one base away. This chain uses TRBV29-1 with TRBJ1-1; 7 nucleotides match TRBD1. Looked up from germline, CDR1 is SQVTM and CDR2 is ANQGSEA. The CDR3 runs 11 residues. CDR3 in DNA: TGCAGCGCTAGGACAGGACCTGAAGTTTTCTTT. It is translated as CSARTGPEVFF.